What follows is one TCR beta chain and its context. Treatment of the sample: oral pan-JAK inhibitor, 5-10 mg twice daily. This entry comes from a study of CD8+ T cells in alopecia areata. The J segment lost 4 bases and the V segment lost 5 bases, leaving 11 bases of the junction unmatched. The length of the CDR3 is 16 residues. Germline V gene data show CDR1 as SGHAT and CDR2 as FQNNGV. In each case, RNA was isolated and then reverse transcribed into cDNA as the sequencing template. Libraries were prepared by immunoSEQ multiplex PCR; TCRdb keeps only in-frame clonotypes and omits some of them. The sample lists about 120,000 clones; around 56% were seen once.

The source material was CD4+ T cells sorted from blood, sampled at week 4, from a patient treated with tofacitinib. This chain joins TRBV11-2 and TRBJ1-2, with TRBD1 matching over 9 bases. This receptor was obtained from a human donor with alopecia areata. CDR3 bases: TGTGCCAGCAGCCCATCACCGGGACAGGGACCCTATGGCTACACCTTC. It encodes CASSPSPGQGPYGYTF.